Below are 20 T cell receptor beta chains sequenced from a single sample in a study of T-cell memory formation after mild COVID-19 listed by TCRdb under 2021. The method was 5' RACE. Sequencing was performed on an Illumina NovaSeq 6000. TCRdb cleaned the public reads at Q25 with fastp, built clones with MiXCR and kept in-frame beta chains. Records with the same CDR3 protein are collapsed into one entry carrying the most frequent genes and DNA. This sample is represented by about 250,000 distinct CDR3 sequences; 15% of them were singletons. 2.1% of the sample is in the top ten clones. The source material was PBMCs or a T cell subset sorted from them (not recorded which). Every receptor here comes from an adult woman who had mild COVID-19 (a few samples of this study predate the infection). The sample titles of this study are shuffled in the database, so cell type and time point are left out; the donor was told from shared clones.

The V and J genes are TRBV7-9 and TRBJ2-7, with TRBD1 identical over 12 bases. V lost 5 bases to trimming and J lost 3 bases; unmatched junction nucleotides: 8. This CDR3 contains 16 residues. The germline V gene encodes CDR1 SEHNR and CDR2 FQNEAQ (reference sequence). CDR3 loop: CASSGKGTGGFYEQYF. Written as DNA, the CDR3 is TGTGCCAGCAGCGGCAAAGGGACAGGGGGCTTCTACGAGCAGTACTTC.

The V gene is TRBV20-1, the J gene TRBJ1-2, with 9 bases identical to TRBD1. The CDR3 loop spans 13 amino acids. The J segment lost 8 bases and the V segment lost 3 bases, leaving 7 bases of the junction unmatched. Germline V gives CDR1 DFQATT, CDR2 SNEGSKA (reference sequence). The CDR3 region has the DNA TGCAGTGCTAGGACCACAGGGGGCCGGGGCTACACCTTC. Amino acids: CSARTTGGRGYTF.

A few counts support this clonotype. The chain couples TRBV11-2 to TRBJ2-1, with 7 nucleotides matching TRBD1. After removal of 6 bases from V and 4 bases from J, the junction contained 6 bases not matched to a gene. The germline V gene encodes CDR1 SGHAT and CDR2 FQNNGV. This CDR3 is built from 14 residues. CDR3 sequence (DNA): TGTGCCAGCAGGAACCTACAGGGGTACAATGAGCAGTTCTTC. It is translated as CASRNLQGYNEQFF.

This chain uses TRBV5-1 with TRBJ2-7; 8 bases match TRBD1. This CDR3 is 14 amino acids long. The V segment lost 2 bases and the J segment 7 bases; nucleotides outside the gene matches: 8. The germline gives CDR1 SGHRS, CDR2 YFSETQ. The CDR3 loop reads CASSLGQGSEEQYF. In DNA form, the CDR3 reads TGCGCCAGCAGCTTAGGACAGGGATCGGAGGAGCAGTACTTC.

This clonotype was seen more than once but under ten times. The J gene is TRBJ2-2, the V gene TRBV7-9, with D uncertain. Trimming left V 6 bases short and J 5 bases short, with 10 bases between. CDR1 and CDR2 (germline): SEHNR, FQNEAQ (reference sequence). This CDR3 contains 13 residues. CDR3 DNA sequence: TGTGCCAGCAGAAATTGGGTTACCGGGGAGCTGTTTTTT. It codes for CASRNWVTGELFF.

The chain has TRBV20-1 and TRBJ1-3; D possibly corresponds to TRBD1 (5 bases). From germline, CDR1 is DFQATT and CDR2 SNEGSKA (reference sequence). Deletions cut 5 bases from V and 0 bases from J, with 14 bases between. This CDR3 spans 15 amino acids. The CDR3 here is CSAFRQPSSGNTIYF. CDR3 coding DNA: TGCAGTGCTTTTAGACAGCCCAGCTCTGGAAACACCATATATTTT.

The genes are TRBV27 and TRBJ2-2; D gene uncertain. V lost 4 bases, J lost 9 bases, and 12 bases lay in between. Germline V lookup: CDR1 MNHEY, CDR2 SMNVEV (reference sequence). This CDR3 contains 13 residues. This CDR3 is CASSSFPVRELFF. DNA of the CDR3: TGTGCCAGCAGTTCCTTCCCCGTCCGGGAGCTGTTTTTT.

This clonotype was observed a few times. The CDR3 protein is CASSTHRDPREQYF. DNA for the CDR3: TGTGCCAGCAGTACCCACCGGGACCCCCGGGAGCAGTACTTC. The chain combines TRBV27 with TRBJ2-7, with D perhaps matching TRBD1 or TRBD2 (5 bases each). The CDR3 is made up of 14 amino acids. Trimming took 5 bases from V and 7 from J, leaving 18 bases between them. Germline V gene data show CDR1 as MNHEY and CDR2 as SMNVEV (reference sequence).

The chain uses TRBV12-3 or TRBV12-4 and TRBJ2-1; D unclear. The CDR3 has 13 amino acids. Trimming pared 4 bases from V and 6 bases from J, leaving 10 bases between. The chain's CDR3 is CASSYIGRNEQFF. The DNA of the CDR3 is TGTGCCAGCAGTTACATTGGCCGCAATGAGCAGTTCTTC.

The rearrangement joins TRBV7-3 to TRBJ2-2; 8 nucleotides agree with TRBD2. The CDR3 covers 17 residues. The V gene's germline CDR1 is SGHTA and CDR2 FQGTGA. The V and J ends lost 5 bases and 4 bases, in that order; junction bases with no gene match: 12. CDR3 DNA sequence: TGTGCCAGCAGCCGCTCCACCCGGGGGGGGGCCACCGGGGAGCTGTTTTTT. Its translation is CASSRSTRGGATGELFF.

The sample holds a few counts of this clonotype. The chain carries TRBV6-1 and TRBJ1-6, with TRBD1 as a possible D gene (5 bases). Germline CDR1 and CDR2: MNHNS and SASEGT. The CDR3 covers 14 residues. V was trimmed by 3 bases and J by 9 bases, leaving 12 bases between them. DNA for the CDR3: TGTGCCAGCAGTGAGGGGGGAATAACTTCACCCCTCCACTTT. It codes for CASSEGGITSPLHF.

This clonotype was seen only a few times. The V call is TRBV7-2, the J call TRBJ2-2; TRBD2 aligns across 8 bases. CDR1 SGHTA and CDR2 FQGNSA come from the germline V gene. V was pared by 10 bases and J by 2 bases, with 9 bases of the junction left unmatched. The CDR3 covers 15 residues. This CDR3 is CATPPGGLNTGELFF. The CDR3 region has the DNA TGTGCCACCCCCCCGGGGGGGCTTAACACCGGGGAGCTGTTTTTT. Based on the CDR3 plus reference TRBV7-2 and TRBJ2-2, the full variable domain is GAGVSQSPSNKVTEKGKDVELRCDPISGHTALYWYRQSLGQGLEFLIYFQGNSAPDKSGLPSDRFSAERTGGSVSTLTIQRTQQEDSAVYLCATPPGGLNTGELFFGEGSRLTVL.

This clonotype was detected only a few times. V usage is TRBV5-1 and J usage is TRBJ2-7; TRBD1 matches 10 bases. This CDR3 has 15 residues. V lost 2 bases to trimming and J lost 2 bases; unmatched junction nucleotides: 4. Germline CDR1 is SGHRS and CDR2 is YFSETQ. The CDR3 nucleotides are TGCGCCAGCAGCTTAAGGACAGGGGGACCCTACGAGCAGTACTTC. Its protein is CASSLRTGGPYEQYF.

The chain couples TRBV20-1 to TRBJ2-7; 11 bases fit TRBD2. Trimming removed 2 bases from V and 2 bases from J; junction bases left unmatched: 8. Germline V gene sequence: CDR1 DFQATT, CDR2 SNEGSKA (reference sequence). The CDR3 is made up of 16 amino acids. The chain's CDR3 is CSARNLTSGTPYEQYF. The CDR3 region has the DNA TGCAGTGCTAGAAACCTGACTAGCGGGACCCCCTACGAGCAGTACTTC.

This clonotype appeared a few times. This rearrangement joins TRBV4-3 to TRBJ2-5; 7 nucleotides align to TRBD1. This CDR3 is built from 15 residues. Germline-derived CDR1 and CDR2 are LGHNA and YSLEER. The V segment lost 1 base and the J segment 1 base; nucleotides outside the gene matches: 3. The CDR3 is CASSQGGTVQETQYF. DNA of the CDR3: TGCGCCAGCAGCCAAGGTGGGACAGTCCAAGAGACCCAGTACTTC.

In this sample, this clonotype turned up a few times. The V gene is TRBV5-8, the J gene TRBJ1-5; 7 bases line up with TRBD1. In germline, CDR1 is SGHTS, CDR2 YDEGEE. CDR3 length: 13 residues. V was pared by 4 bases and J by 5 bases, with 3 bases of the junction left unmatched. CDR3 bases: TGTGCCAGCAGCCGGGACAGTTATCAGCCCCAGCATTTT. Its translation: CASSRDSYQPQHF.

This clonotype showed up just a few times. The genes are TRBV12-3 or TRBV12-4 and TRBJ2-1, with 10 nucleotides matching TRBD2. The CDR3 is 15 residues long. Trimming at V came to 6 bases and at J to 7 bases, leaving 9 bases not matched to a gene. The DNA for the CDR3 is TGTGCCAGCAGCAATAGCGGGGGGATCAGAAATGAGCAGTTCTTC. It is translated as CASSNSGGIRNEQFF.

The chain couples TRBV6-5 to TRBJ2-6; no definite D call. V dropped 6 bases and J dropped 0 bases, with 12 bases sitting between them. The germline CDR1 and CDR2 sequences are MNHEY and SVGAGI. The CDR3 is made up of 16 amino acids. Here the CDR3 reads CASRRQQSSGANVLTF. The CDR3 DNA is TGTGCCAGCAGGCGTCAACAGAGCTCTGGGGCCAACGTCCTGACTTTC.

The chain recombines TRBV5-6 with TRBJ2-5; D is uncertain. The V and J ends lost 0 bases and 0 bases respectively, with 6 bases between them. This CDR3 contains 14 residues. The germline V gene has CDR1 SGHDT and CDR2 YYEEEE. This chain's CDR3 is CASSLGGYQETQYF. The CDR3 DNA is TGTGCCAGCAGCTTGGGCGGCTACCAAGAGACCCAGTACTTC.

This clonotype has more than one count but fewer than ten. J is TRBJ2-2 and V is TRBV12-3 or TRBV12-4, with TRBD2 matching 11 bases. V was pared by 6 bases and J by 4 bases, with 1 base of the junction left unmatched. The CDR3 length is 14 residues. This CDR3 is CASRLAGATGELFF. CDR3 nucleotide sequence: TGTGCCAGCAGACTAGCGGGGGCCACCGGGGAGCTGTTTTTT.